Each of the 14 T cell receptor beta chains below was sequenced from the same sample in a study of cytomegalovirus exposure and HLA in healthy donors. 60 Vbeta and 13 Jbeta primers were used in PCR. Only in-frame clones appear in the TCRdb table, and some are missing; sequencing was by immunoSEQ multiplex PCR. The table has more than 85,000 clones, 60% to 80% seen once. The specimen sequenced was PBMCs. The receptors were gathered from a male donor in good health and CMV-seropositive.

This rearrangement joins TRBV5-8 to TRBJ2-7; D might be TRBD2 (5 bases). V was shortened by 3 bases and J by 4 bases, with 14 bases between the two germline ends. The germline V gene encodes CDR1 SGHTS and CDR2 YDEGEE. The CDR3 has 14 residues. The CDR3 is CASSSGPRRYEQYF. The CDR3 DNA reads TGTGCCAGCAGCTCAGGACCCAGGAGGTACGAGCAGTACTTC.

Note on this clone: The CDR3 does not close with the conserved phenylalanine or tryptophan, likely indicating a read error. CDR3 region: CASSFSGTGSYEQYL. CDR3 sequence (DNA): TGTGCCAGCAGCTTCTCCGGGACAGGCTCCTACGAGCAGTACCTC. V gene TRBV7-2 combines with J gene TRBJ2-7; 8 positions match TRBD1. Germline trimming cut 3 bases from V and 0 bases from J; bases unmatched to any gene: 4. The germline V gene encodes CDR1 SGHTA and CDR2 FQGNSA. The CDR3 has 15 amino acids.

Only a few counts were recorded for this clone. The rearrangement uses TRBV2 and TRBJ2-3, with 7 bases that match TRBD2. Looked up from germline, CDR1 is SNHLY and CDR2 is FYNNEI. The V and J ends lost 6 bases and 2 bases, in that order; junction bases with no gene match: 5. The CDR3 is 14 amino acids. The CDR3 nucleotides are TGTGCCAGCAGACCGGGACTAACCACAGATACGCAGTATTTT. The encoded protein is CASRPGLTTDTQYF.

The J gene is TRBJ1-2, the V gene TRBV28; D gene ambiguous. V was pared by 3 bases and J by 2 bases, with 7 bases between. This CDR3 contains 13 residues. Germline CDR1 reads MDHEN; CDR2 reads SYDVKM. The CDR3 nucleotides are TGTGCCAGCAGTTTCGGCGGAAACTATGGCTACACCTTC. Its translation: CASSFGGNYGYTF.

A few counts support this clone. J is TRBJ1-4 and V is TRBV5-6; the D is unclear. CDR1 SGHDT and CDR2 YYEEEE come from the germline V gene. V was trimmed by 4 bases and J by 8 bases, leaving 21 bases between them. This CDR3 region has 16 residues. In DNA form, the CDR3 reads TGTGCCAGCAGCCCCGTCCCAAGTACGGGTGGGGAAAAACTGTTTTTT. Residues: CASSPVPSTGGEKLFF.

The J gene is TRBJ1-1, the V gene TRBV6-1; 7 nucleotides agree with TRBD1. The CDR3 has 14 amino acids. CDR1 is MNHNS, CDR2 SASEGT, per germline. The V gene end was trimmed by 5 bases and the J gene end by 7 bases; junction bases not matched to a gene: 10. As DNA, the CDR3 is TGTGCCAGCAGTCTCGGGACAGCGTTTGTTGAAGCTTTCTTT. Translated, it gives CASSLGTAFVEAFF.

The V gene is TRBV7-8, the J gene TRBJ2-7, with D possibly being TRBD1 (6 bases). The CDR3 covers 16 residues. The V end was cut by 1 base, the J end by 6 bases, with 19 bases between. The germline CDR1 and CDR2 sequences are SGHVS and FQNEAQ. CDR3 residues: CASSLERGQGRPEQYF. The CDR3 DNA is TGTGCCAGCAGCTTAGAGAGAGGGCAGGGGCGACCCGAGCAGTACTTC.

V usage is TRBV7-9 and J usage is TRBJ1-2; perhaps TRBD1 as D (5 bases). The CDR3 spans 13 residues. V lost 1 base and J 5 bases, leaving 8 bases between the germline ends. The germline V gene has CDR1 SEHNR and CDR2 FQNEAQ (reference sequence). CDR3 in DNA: TGTGCCAGCAGCTTAGGGCAGGGTTATGGCTACACCTTC. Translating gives CASSLGQGYGYTF.

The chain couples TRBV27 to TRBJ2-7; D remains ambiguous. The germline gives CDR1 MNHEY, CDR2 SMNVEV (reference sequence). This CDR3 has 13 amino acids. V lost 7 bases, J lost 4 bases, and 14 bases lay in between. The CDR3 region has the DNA TGTGCCAGCAACCCCGCGGAGCTATACGAGCAGTACTTC. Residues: CASNPAELYEQYF.

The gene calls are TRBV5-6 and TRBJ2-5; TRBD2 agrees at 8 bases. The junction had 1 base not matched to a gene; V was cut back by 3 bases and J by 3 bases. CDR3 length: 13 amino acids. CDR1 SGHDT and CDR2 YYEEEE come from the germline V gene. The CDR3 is CASSSGGKETQYF. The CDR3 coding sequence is TGTGCCAGCAGCTCGGGAGGGAAAGAGACCCAGTACTTC.

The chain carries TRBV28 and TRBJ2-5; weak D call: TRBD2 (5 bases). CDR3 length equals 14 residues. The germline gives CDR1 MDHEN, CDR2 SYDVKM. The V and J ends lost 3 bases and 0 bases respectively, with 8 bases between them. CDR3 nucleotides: TGTGCCAGCAGTTTTTCGGGGAACCAAGAGACCCAGTACTTC. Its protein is CASSFSGNQETQYF.

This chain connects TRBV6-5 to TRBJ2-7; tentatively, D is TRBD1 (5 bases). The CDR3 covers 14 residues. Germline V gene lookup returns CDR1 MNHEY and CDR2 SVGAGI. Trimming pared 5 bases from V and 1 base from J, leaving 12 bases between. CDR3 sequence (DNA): TGTGCCAGCAGTGCTCCAGACAGATCCTACGAGCAGTACTTC. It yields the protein CASSAPDRSYEQYF.

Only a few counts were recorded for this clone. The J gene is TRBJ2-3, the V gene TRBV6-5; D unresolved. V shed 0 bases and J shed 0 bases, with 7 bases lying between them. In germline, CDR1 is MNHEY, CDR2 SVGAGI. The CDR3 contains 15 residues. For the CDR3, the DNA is TGTGCCAGCAGTTACTCTTGGCAGAGCACAGATACGCAGTATTTT. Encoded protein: CASSYSWQSTDTQYF.

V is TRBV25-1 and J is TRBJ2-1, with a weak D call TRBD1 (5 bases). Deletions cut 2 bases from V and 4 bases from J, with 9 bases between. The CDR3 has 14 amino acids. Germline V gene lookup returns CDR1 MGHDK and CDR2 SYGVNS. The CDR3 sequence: CASSEGHSYNEQFF. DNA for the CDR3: TGTGCCAGCAGTGAAGGACACTCTTACAATGAGCAGTTCTTC.